This T cell receptor beta chain was found in a study of patients and donors after allogeneic stem cell transplantation. The junction had 8 bases not matched to a gene; V was cut back by 6 bases and J by 2 bases. This CDR3 comprises 16 residues. Germline-derived CDR1 and CDR2 are LNHDA and SQIVND (reference sequence). TCRdb re-analysed the RT-PCR reads in MiXCR, keeping a single row per CDR3 protein. The data hold 28,000 or so distinct CDR3 sequences, with 6.8% observed a single time. What was sequenced was blood, either unsorted or a sorted T cell fraction (not recorded which). This clonotype was sampled from a human donor who was either an allogeneic HSCT recipient or a stem cell or donor lymphocyte infusion donor (not recorded which). It is not recorded whose cells these are; they may come from a transplant donor. The J gene is TRBJ2-5, the V gene TRBV19; 11 bases match TRBD2. The CDR3 DNA reads TGTGCCAGTAGCGGACAAAGACTAGCGGGACAAGAGACCCAGTACTTC. Protein product: CASSGQRLAGQETQYF. Based on the CDR3 plus reference TRBV19 and TRBJ2-5, the full variable domain is DGGITQSPKYLFRKEGQNVTLSCEQNLNHDAMYWYRQDPGQGLRLIYYSQIVNDFQKGDIAEGYSVSREKKESFPLTVTSAQKNPTAFYLCASSGQRLAGQETQYFGPGTRLLVL.